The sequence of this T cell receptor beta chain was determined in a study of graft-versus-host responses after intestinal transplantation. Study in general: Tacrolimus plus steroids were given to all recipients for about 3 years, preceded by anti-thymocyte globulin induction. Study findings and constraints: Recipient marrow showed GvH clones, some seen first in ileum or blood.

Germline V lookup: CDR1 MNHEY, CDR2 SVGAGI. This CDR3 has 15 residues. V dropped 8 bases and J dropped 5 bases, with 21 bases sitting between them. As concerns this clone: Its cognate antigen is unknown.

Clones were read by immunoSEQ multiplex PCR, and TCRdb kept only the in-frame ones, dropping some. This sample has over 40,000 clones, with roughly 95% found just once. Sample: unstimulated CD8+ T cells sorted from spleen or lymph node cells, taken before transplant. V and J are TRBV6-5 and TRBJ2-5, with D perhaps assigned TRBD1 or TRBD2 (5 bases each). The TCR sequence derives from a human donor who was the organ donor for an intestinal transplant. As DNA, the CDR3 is TGTGCCAGCCTTTCAACCATCGGCAGGGACGAGACCCAGTACTTC. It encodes CASLSTIGRDETQYF.